This T cell receptor (beta chain) was retrieved from a study of human T cells and chemical hapten exposure. Study at large: Largely, small differences in pooled library volume made per-sample TCR yields vary.

This CDR3 region has 12 residues. V lost 5 bases, J lost 3 bases, and 10 bases lay in between. Germline V CDR1 and CDR2: SQVTM, ANQGSEA. Concerning this clonotype itself: The target antigen is unknown.

The study extracted total RNA from unfractionated whole blood. Overall study results and limits: No shift was seen in TCRs above 1 in 1000 frequency with DPC sensitization.

Individual cDNA molecules had unique molecular identifiers attached to them by the library. In the source study's methods: With a range of roughly 23,224 to 690,600, the median per sample was about 87,000 TCRs. One entry per CDR3 protein results from TCRdb running MiXCR on the 5' RACE reads. The V and J calls here are based on TCRdb, not the publication. The profile shows over 95,000 distinct CDR3 sequences, roughly a fifth of them singletons. This chain uses TRBV29-1 with TRBJ1-1; a weak D match, TRBD1 (5 bases). The clonotype comes from a human donor in good health. The chain's CDR3 is CSVTGFYTEAFF. CDR3 DNA: TGCAGCGTTACAGGCTTTTACACTGAAGCTTTCTTT.